This T cell receptor beta chain was profiled in a study of OX40 agonist ivuxolimab in advanced cancers. Worth noting for this clone: Its antigen is still unknown. The same CDR3 also results from other DNA sequences found in this sample.

Peripheral blood came from all dose cohorts at three timepoints. The germline V gene has CDR1 SEHNR and CDR2 FQNEAQ (reference sequence). Trimming cost V 5 bases and J 6 bases, with 5 bases left between them. The CDR3 loop spans 11 amino acids. The method was immunoSEQ multiplex PCR; TCRdb's version includes in-frame clones alone and lacks a portion of them. Among 65,000 to 75,000 clones listed, 82% were seen once. Findings and limits, study-wide: The mean number of expanded clones was higher in CD8+ T cells than in CD4+.

This clonotype was sampled from an adult with an advanced solid tumor such as melanoma, head and neck, liver or kidney cancer. The V gene is TRBV7-9, the J gene TRBJ2-1; unclear D gene. Material: CD4+ or CD8+ T cells sorted from blood, obtained in a trial of the OX40 agonist ivuxolimab. Here the CDR3 reads CASSLLNEQFF. The CDR3, as DNA: TGTGCCAGCAGCCTCCTCAATGAGCAGTTCTTC. The variable domain in full, with the rest retrieved from reference TRBV7-9 and TRBJ2-1, is DTGVSQNPRHKITKRGQNVTFRCDPISEHNRLYWYRQTLGQGPEFLTYFQNEAQLEKSRLLSDRFSAERPKGSFSTLEIQRTEQGDSAMYLCASSLLNEQFFGPGTRLTVL.